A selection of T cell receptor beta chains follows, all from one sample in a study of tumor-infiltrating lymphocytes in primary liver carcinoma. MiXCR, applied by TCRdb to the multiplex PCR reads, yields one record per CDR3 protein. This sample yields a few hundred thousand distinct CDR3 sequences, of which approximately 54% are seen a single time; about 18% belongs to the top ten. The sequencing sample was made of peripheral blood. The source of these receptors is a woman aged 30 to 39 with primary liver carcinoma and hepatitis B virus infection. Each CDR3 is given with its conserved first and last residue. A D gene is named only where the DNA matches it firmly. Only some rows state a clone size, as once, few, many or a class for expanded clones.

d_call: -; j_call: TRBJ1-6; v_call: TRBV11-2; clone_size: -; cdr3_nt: TGTGCCAGCATCACCAGGGGAGGGCGTCTCTATAATTCACCCCTCCACTTT; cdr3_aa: CASITRGGRLYNSPLHF
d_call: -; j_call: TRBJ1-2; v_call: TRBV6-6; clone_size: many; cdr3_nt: TGTGCCAGCAGTTACTCAGCAGCAAATCCGATGGGTTACACCTTC; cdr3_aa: CASSYSAANPMGYTF
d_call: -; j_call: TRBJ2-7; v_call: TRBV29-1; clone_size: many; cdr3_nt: TGCAGCGTCCGCATGGTAGGGGGTGGCTACGAGCAGTACTTC; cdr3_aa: CSVRMVGGGYEQYF
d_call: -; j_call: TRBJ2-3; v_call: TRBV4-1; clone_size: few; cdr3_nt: TGCGCCAGCAGCCAAGTGATCGCAGGGGCAGATACGCAGTATTTT; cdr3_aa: CASSQVIAGADTQYF
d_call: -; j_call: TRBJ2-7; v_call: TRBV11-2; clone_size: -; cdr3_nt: TGTGCCAGCAACTCTTTCGGCAGCTCCTACGAGCAGTACTTC; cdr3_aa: CASNSFGSSYEQYF
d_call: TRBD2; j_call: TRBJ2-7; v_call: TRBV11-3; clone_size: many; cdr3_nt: TGTGCCAGCAGCCTCAGCGGGAGGCTGGGCTACGAGCAGTACTTC; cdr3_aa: CASSLSGRLGYEQYF
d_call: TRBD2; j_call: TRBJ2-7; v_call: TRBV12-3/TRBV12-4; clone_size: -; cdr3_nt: TGTGCCAGCAGTTTTTCGAGCGGGGTTTACAATGAGCAGTACTTC; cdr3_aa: CASSFSSGVYNEQYF
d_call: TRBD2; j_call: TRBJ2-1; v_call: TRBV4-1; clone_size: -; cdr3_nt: TGCGCCAGCAGCCAAGATACCTCCGCTAGCGGGTTTTACAATGAGCAGTTCTTC; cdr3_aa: CASSQDTSASGFYNEQFF
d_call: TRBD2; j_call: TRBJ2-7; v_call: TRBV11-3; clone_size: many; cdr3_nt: TGTGCCAGCAGCTTAGAGGGGACTAGTCTGGGGCAGTACTTC; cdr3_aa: CASSLEGTSLGQYF
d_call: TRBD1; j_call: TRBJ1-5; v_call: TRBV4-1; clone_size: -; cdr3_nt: TGCGCCAGCAGCCAAGATAGGGCAGGGGGCTTGCATCAGCCCCAGCATTTT; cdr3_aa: CASSQDRAGGLHQPQHF
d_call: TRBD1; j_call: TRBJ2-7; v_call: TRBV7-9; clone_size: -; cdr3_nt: TGTGCCAGCAGCTTAGGGGACAGGATATACGAGCAGTACTTC; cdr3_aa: CASSLGDRIYEQYF
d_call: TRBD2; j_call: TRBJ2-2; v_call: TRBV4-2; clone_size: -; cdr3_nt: TGTGCCAGCAGCCTCGGACTAGCGACTAGGGAGCTGTTTTTT; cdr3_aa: CASSLGLATRELFF
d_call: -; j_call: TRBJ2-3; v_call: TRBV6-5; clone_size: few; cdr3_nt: TGTGCCAGCAGAATGGCGGCCCTCTACACAGATACGCAGTATTTT; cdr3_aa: CASRMAALYTDTQYF
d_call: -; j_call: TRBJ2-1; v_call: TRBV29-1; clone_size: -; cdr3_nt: TGCAGCGTTGAACGACTAGACGAGCAGTTCTTC; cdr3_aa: CSVERLDEQFF
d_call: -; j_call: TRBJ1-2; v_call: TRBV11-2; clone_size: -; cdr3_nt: TGTGCCAGCAGCTTAGATTCGGTAACCTATTCTCGAGGCTACACCTTC; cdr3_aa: CASSLDSVTYSRGYTF
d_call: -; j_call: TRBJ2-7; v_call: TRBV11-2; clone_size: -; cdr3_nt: TGTACCAGCAGCTTGGGATCATACGAGCAGTACTTC; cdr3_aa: CTSSLGSYEQYF
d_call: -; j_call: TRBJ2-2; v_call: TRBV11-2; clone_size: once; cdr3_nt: TGTGCCAGCAGCCCTAATTCCGGGGAGCTGTTTTTT; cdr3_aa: CASSPNSGELFF
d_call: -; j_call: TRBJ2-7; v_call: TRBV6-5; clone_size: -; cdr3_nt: TGTGCCAGCAGTCAACAGCTTGGGGAGCAGTACTTC; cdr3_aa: CASSQQLGEQYF
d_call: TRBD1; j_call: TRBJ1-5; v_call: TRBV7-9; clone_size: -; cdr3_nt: TGTGCCAGCAGCCCGGACAGGGGCCCGATCAGCAATCAGCCCCAGCATTTT; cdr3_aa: CASSPDRGPISNQPQHF
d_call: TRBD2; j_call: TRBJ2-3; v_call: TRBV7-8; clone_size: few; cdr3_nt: TGTGCCAGCAGCTTACGGACTAGCGGGAGGGCCGGGACAGATACGCAGTATTTT; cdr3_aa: CASSLRTSGRAGTDTQYF
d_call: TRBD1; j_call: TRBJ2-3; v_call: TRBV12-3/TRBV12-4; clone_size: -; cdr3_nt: TGTGCCAGCAGACTTCGTCACAGGGGATTCATAGATACGCAGTATTTT; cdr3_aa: CASRLRHRGFIDTQYF
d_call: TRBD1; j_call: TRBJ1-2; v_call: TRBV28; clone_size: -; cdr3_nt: TGTGCCAGCAGTTTCGGGACAGAGAACTATGGCTACACCTTC; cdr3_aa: CASSFGTENYGYTF
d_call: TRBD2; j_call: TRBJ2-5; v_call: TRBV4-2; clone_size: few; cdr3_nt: TGTGCCAGCAGCCAAGATCGTCTAGCGGGAGGAGAGACCCAGTACTTC; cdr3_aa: CASSQDRLAGGETQYF
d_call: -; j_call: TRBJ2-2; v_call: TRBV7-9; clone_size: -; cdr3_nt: TGTGCCAGCAGCCCCCAAGCCGGGGAGCTGTTTTTT; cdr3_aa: CASSPQAGELFF
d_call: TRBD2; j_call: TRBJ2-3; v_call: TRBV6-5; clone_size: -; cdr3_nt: TGTGCCAGCAGTTACTGGGGGGGGACTAGCGAGACAGATACGCAGTATTTT; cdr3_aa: CASSYWGGTSETDTQYF
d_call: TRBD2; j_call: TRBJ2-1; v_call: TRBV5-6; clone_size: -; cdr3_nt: TGTGTCAGCAGCCTTCCATACCTAGCGGGGAGCTCCTACAATGAGCAGTTCTTC; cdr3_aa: CVSSLPYLAGSSYNEQFF
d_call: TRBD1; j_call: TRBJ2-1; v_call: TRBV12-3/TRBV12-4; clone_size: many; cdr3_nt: TGTGCCAGCAGTTACTCCGGGACAGGGCGCGATGAGCAGTTCTTC; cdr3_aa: CASSYSGTGRDEQFF
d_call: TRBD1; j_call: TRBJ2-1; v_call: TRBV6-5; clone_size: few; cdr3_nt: TGTGCCAGCAGTCAGGGACAGGGGAGGAATGAGCAGTTCTTC; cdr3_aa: CASSQGQGRNEQFF
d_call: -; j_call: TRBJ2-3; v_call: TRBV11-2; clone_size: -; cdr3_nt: TGTGCCAGCAGCCACCGAGCGGCTAGCACAGATACGCAGTATTTT; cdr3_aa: CASSHRAASTDTQYF
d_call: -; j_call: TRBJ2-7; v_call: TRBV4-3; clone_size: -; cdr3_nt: TGCGCCAGCAGCCAAGGGTGGGGTGCCTACGAGCTGTACTTC; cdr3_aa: CASSQGWGAYELYF
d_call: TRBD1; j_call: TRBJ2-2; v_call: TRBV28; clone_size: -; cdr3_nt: TGTGCCAGCAGCTACAGGGGATACGGGGAGCTGTTTTTT; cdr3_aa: CASSYRGYGELFF
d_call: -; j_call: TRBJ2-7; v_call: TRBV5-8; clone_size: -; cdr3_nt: TGTGCCAGCAGCTTACTTTTCGAGCAGTACTTC; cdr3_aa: CASSLLFEQYF
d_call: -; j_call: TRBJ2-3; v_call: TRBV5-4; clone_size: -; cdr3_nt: TGTGCCAGCAGCATACAGGGTCCAGATACGCAGTATTTT; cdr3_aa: CASSIQGPDTQYF
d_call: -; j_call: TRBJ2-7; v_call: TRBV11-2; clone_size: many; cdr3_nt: TGTGCCAGCAGCTCCCCAAGACAGAGACTCTACGAGCAGTACTTC; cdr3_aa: CASSSPRQRLYEQYF
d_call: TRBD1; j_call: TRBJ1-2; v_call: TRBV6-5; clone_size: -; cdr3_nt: TGTGCCAGCAGTTACGGGACAGGGGCATACTATGGCTACACCTTC; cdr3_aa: CASSYGTGAYYGYTF
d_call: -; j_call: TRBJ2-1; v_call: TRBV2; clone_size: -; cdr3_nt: TGTGCCAGCGGAGAAAACTCCTACAATGAGCAGTTCTTC; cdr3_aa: CASGENSYNEQFF